This note documents a single T cell receptor (beta chain) sequence. Antigen unknown. TCRdb keeps only in-frame clones here, not all; method: immunoSEQ multiplex PCR. This table has approximately 150,000 clones, over 75% appearing once. The sample originates from a study of T cell responses to AZD1222 COVID-19 vaccine. General study points: Spike-wide coverage was observed for vaccine-associated CD4 TCRs, with dominant responses at 160-218 and 743-854.

CDR3 size: 13 residues. V lost 5 bases to trimming and J lost 3 bases; unmatched junction nucleotides: 3. CDR1 and CDR2 (germline): MNHEY, SVGAGI. The TCR comes from an adult in good health. Sequencing was performed on peripheral blood, taken on day 0 of AZD1222 vaccination. The chain couples TRBV6-5 to TRBJ2-7; TRBD2 agrees at 8 bases. CDR3 in amino acids: CASSRAGGYEQYF. CDR3 coding DNA: TGTGCCAGCAGTCGGGCGGGGGGCTACGAGCAGTACTTC.